The 19 T cell receptor beta chains listed next were all sequenced from one sample in a study of a mutant IDH1 vaccine in newly diagnosed glioma. Time point described: week 35, safety follow-up. A 20-mer mutant IDH1 peptide at 300 ug was injected subcutaneously with topical imiquimod. The data were produced by immunoSEQ multiplex PCR, yet TCRdb's version contains in-frame clones alone and is incomplete. The table records tens of thousands of clones, roughly 83% of them present only once. No antigen has been identified for these receptors. The material was PBMCs, obtained from a glioma patient whose treatment included an IDH1 peptide vaccine. These receptors originate from a man aged 18 to 29 with glioma.

This chain uses TRBV27 with TRBJ2-7; D perhaps matches TRBD1 (6 bases). CDR3 length: 15 amino acids. Trimming removed 9 bases from V and 0 bases from J, with 18 bases in between. Germline CDR1 MNHEY, CDR2 SMNVEV (reference sequence). The CDR3 loop is CASRPRGQPSYEQYF. CDR3 nucleotides: TGTGCCAGTCGTCCCAGGGGTCAGCCCTCCTACGAGCAGTACTTC.

The chain joins TRBV11-3 to TRBJ2-1; maybe TRBD1 (5 bases). The CDR3 covers 14 residues. CDR1 is SGHNT, CDR2 YENEEA, per germline. The V and J ends lost 4 bases and 4 bases respectively, with 11 bases between them. CDR3 coding DNA: TGTGCCAGCAGCTACCAGGGCAGATACAATGAGCAGTTCTTC. Amino acid sequence: CASSYQGRYNEQFF.

V usage is TRBV6-4 and J usage is TRBJ1-2; D is ambiguous. The germline CDR1 and CDR2 sequences are MRHNA and SNTAGT. The CDR3 is made up of 9 amino acids. Trimming cost V 8 bases and J 8 bases, with 6 bases left between them. Here the CDR3 DNA reads TGTGCCAGCCCGTACGGCTACACCTTC. Its protein is CASPYGYTF.

V is TRBV4-3 and J is TRBJ2-3; D possibly matches TRBD1 or TRBD2 (5 bases each). V shed 0 bases and J shed 4 bases, with 20 bases lying between them. The CDR3 runs 18 residues. Germline values: CDR1 LGHNA, CDR2 YSLEER. The CDR3 loop is CASSQDGRGGTLPDTQYF. The CDR3 DNA reads TGCGCCAGCAGCCAAGATGGGCGAGGTGGGACCCTCCCAGATACGCAGTATTTT.

Remarks on this clone: An end of the junction differs from the germline gene, which may be a read error. V is TRBV4-1 and J is TRBJ2-1; D not certain. Germline lookup yields CDR1 MGHRA and CDR2 YSYEKL. The CDR3 totals 15 residues. For the CDR3, the DNA is TGCGCCAGCAGTCAAGGCCATGCGCTTTACAATGAGCAGTTCTTC. Protein: CASSQGHALYNEQFF.

This clone was detected only once. The rearrangement joins TRBV2 to TRBJ1-3; maybe TRBD1 (6 bases). Germline CDR1 and CDR2: SNHLY and FYNNEI. CDR3 size: 15 residues. V was clipped by 5 bases and J by 0 bases, with 11 bases between them. The CDR3 region has the DNA TGTGCCAGCAGTAACACAGGGTTCTCTGGAAACACCATATATTTT. It specifies CASSNTGFSGNTIYF.

This sequence joins TRBV6-5 and TRBJ1-6; the D is unclear. CDR1 is MNHEY, CDR2 SVGAGI, per germline. This CDR3 is built from 15 residues. The V gene lost 2 bases and the J gene lost 7 bases, with 12 bases spanning the gap. The CDR3 protein is CASSYAVLGNSPLHF. CDR3 in DNA: TGTGCCAGCAGTTACGCGGTACTTGGGAATTCACCCCTCCACTTT.

V and J are TRBV15 and TRBJ1-1, with D possibly being TRBD1 (5 bases). V was cut by 0 bases and J by 6 bases, with 20 bases left in between. Germline CDR1 is LNHNV and CDR2 is YYDKDF (reference sequence). The CDR3 runs 17 residues. The CDR3 nucleotides are TGTGCCACCAGCAGAGACCGGACGGCTCTGGGGACGGCTGAAGCTTTCTTT. Amino acid sequence: CATSRDRTALGTAEAFF.

The rearrangement joins TRBV5-6 to TRBJ1-1; 9 bases match TRBD1. Germline assignment: CDR1 SGHDT and CDR2 YYEEEE. The V gene end was trimmed by 4 bases and the J gene end by 0 bases; junction bases not matched to a gene: 7. The CDR3 runs 16 residues. CDR3 in amino acids: CASSHRGLWVNTEAFF. The CDR3 coding sequence is TGTGCCAGCAGCCACAGGGGGCTGTGGGTGAACACTGAAGCTTTCTTT. The entire variable domain, with the rest obtained from reference TRBV5-6 and TRBJ1-1, is as follows: DAGVTQSPTHLIKTRGQQVTLRCSPKSGHDTVSWYQQALGQGPQFIFQYYEEEERQRGNFPDRFSGHQFPNYSSELNVNALLLGDSALYLCASSHRGLWVNTEAFFGQGTRLTVV.

CDR3 nucleotides: TGTGCCATCAGTGAGGGTCGGCTAGCGGAAAGCTCCTACAATGAGCAGTTCTTC. It yields the protein CAISEGRLAESSYNEQFF. V usage is TRBV10-3 and J usage is TRBJ2-1; 7 nucleotides agree with TRBD2. V shed 2 bases, J shed 0 bases, and the junction held 10 bases outside the gene matches. The CDR3 covers 18 residues. Germline V gene data show CDR1 as ENHRY and CDR2 as SYGVKD.

The chain uses TRBV14 and TRBJ1-2; D gene unclear. Per the germline V gene, CDR1 is SGHDN and CDR2 is FVKESK. Trimming took 0 bases from V and 0 from J, leaving 17 bases between them. The CDR3 covers 18 residues. CDR3 loop: CASSQDRNRKVANYGYTF. CDR3 sequence (DNA): TGTGCCAGCAGCCAAGATCGGAACAGAAAGGTGGCTAACTATGGCTACACCTTC.

The V call is TRBV4-3, the J call TRBJ2-5; possibly TRBD2 for D (5 bases). Germline assignment: CDR1 LGHNA and CDR2 YSLEER. Trimming cost V 4 bases and J 5 bases, with 8 bases left between them. This CDR3 has 12 residues. The CDR3 nucleotides read TGCGCCAGCAGCCTGGCGGGCGAGACCCAGTACTTC. Amino acids: CASSLAGETQYF.

This clone was seen once. The chain employs TRBV4-2 and TRBJ1-1; unclear D gene. V was pared by 0 bases and J by 1 base, with 9 bases between. CDR3 size: 15 residues. Germline CDR1 LGHNA, CDR2 YNFKEQ. The CDR3 spells CASSQDRTGNTEAFF. CDR3 nucleotides: TGTGCCAGCAGCCAAGATCGGACCGGGAACACTGAAGCTTTCTTT.

V usage is TRBV27 and J usage is TRBJ2-7; 11 bases agree with TRBD2. V gave up 5 bases and J gave up 3 bases; unmatched junction bases: 6. This CDR3 has 15 residues. Germline CDR1 MNHEY, CDR2 SMNVEV (reference sequence). CDR3 amino acids: CASSHTSGGYYEQYF. The CDR3 DNA is TGTGCCAGCAGTCACACTAGCGGGGGATACTACGAGCAGTACTTC.

The chain carries TRBV29-1 and TRBJ2-7; the D gene is possibly TRBD1 (6 bases). The V and J ends lost 2 bases and 4 bases respectively, with 12 bases between them. Germline V gives CDR1 SQVTM, CDR2 ANQGSEA. CDR3 length equals 13 residues. CDR3 nucleotide sequence: TGCAGCGTTGAACCCCTGACAGGATACGAGCAGTACTTC. Translated, it gives CSVEPLTGYEQYF.

This clone has a single count. The chain joins TRBV5-6 to TRBJ2-3; no reliable D call. Looked up from germline, CDR1 is SGHDT and CDR2 is YYEEEE. V gave up 2 bases and J gave up 0 bases, with 10 bases separating them. CDR3 length: 15 residues. CDR3: CASSFGVGSTDTQYF. Written as DNA, the CDR3 is TGTGCCAGCAGCTTTGGAGTAGGGAGCACAGATACGCAGTATTTT.

The CDR3 nucleotides are TGTGCCACCAAATCGGCGCGACGGGAAGAGACCCAGTACTTC. This translates into CATKSARREETQYF. The chain combines TRBV7-9 with TRBJ2-5; D is unresolved. CDR3 length: 14 amino acids. Trimming removed 10 bases from V and 3 bases from J, with 18 bases in between. In germline, CDR1 is SEHNR, CDR2 FQNEAQ (reference sequence).

This clone was observed a few times. The rearrangement uses TRBV7-3 and TRBJ1-2; 7 nucleotides align to TRBD1. The V segment lost 0 bases and the J segment 3 bases; nucleotides outside the gene matches: 7. Looked up from germline, CDR1 is SGHTA and CDR2 is FQGTGA. CDR3 length: 16 residues. CDR3 in amino acids: CASSLTRQGMDYGYTF. The CDR3 region has the DNA TGTGCCAGCAGCTTAACCCGACAGGGAATGGACTATGGCTACACCTTC.

This clone was counted a single time. The rearrangement joins TRBV7-9 to TRBJ1-1; TRBD1 matches at 10 bases. Trimming removed 3 bases from V and 10 bases from J; junction bases left unmatched: 8. CDR1 is SEHNR, CDR2 FQNEAQ, per germline (reference sequence). There are 14 residues in the CDR3. The CDR3: CASSLADRGRGAFF. The CDR3 coding sequence is TGTGCCAGCAGCTTGGCCGACAGGGGGCGAGGAGCTTTCTTT.